This record covers a single T cell receptor (beta chain). Its cognate antigen is unknown. This CDR3 is 17 amino acids long. V was trimmed by 5 bases and J by 3 bases, leaving 21 bases between them. In germline, CDR1 is LNHDA, CDR2 SQIVND (reference sequence). The entry originates in a study of T cell clones after liver transplantation. The wider study: Samples came from ITN030ST, which attempted immunosuppression withdrawal within 2 years of liver transplantation. Three of eight recipients were HCV-positive; others had non-autoimmune, non-viral indications.

Findings and caveats of the study: Compared with third party-reactive sequences, donor-reactive ones declined more, independent of withdrawal success.

Libraries were prepared by immunoSEQ multiplex PCR; TCRdb keeps only in-frame clonotypes and omits some of them. Altogether tens of thousands of clones are present, around four fifths being singletons, with the ten largest covering approximately 0.45%. Sequenced here: CD4+ T cells from blood, sampled about 46 months after liver transplant. The receptor comes from a human patient who received a liver transplant. Some T cells may be supplied by the graft donor. The chain has TRBV19 and TRBJ2-3; maybe TRBD2 (6 bases). CDR3 region: CASSPLTSGEWTDTQYF. In nucleotides, the CDR3 is TGTGCCAGTAGTCCCTTAACCTCGGGGGAATGGACAGATACGCAGTATTTT.